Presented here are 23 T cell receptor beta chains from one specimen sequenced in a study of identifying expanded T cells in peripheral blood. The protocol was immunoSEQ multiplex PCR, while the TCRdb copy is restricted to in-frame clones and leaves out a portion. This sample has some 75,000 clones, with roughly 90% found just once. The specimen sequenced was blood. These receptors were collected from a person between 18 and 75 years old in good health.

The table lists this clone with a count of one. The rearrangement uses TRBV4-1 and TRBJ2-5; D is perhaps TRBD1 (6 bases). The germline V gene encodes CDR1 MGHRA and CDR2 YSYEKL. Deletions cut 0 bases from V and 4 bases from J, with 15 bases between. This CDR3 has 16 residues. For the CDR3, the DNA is TGCGCCAGCAGCCAAGACGTAGGGGGTGGTCGAGAGACCCAGTACTTC. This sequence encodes CASSQDVGGGRETQYF.

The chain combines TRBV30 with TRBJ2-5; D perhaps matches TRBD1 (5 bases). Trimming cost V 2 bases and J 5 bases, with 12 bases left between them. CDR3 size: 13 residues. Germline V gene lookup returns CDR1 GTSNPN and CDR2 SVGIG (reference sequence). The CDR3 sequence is CAWSRQRGETQYF. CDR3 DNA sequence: TGTGCCTGGAGTCGGCAAAGGGGCGAGACCCAGTACTTC. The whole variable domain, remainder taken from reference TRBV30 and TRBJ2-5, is SQTIHQWPATLVQPVGSPLSLECTVEGTSNPNLYWYRQAAGRGLQLLFYSVGIGQISSEVPQNLSASRPQDRQFILSSKKLLLSDSGFYLCAWSRQRGETQYFGPGTRLLVL.

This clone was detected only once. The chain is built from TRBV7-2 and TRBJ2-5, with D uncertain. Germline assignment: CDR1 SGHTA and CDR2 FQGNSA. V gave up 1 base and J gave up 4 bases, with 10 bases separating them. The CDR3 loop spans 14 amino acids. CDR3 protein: CASSLGSVGETQYF. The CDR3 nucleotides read TGTGCCAGCAGCTTAGGGTCCGTAGGAGAGACCCAGTACTTC. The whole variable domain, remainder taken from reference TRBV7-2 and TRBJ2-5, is GAGVSQSPSNKVTEKGKDVELRCDPISGHTALYWYRQSLGQGLEFLIYFQGNSAPDKSGLPSDRFSAERTGGSVSTLTIQRTQQEDSAVYLCASSLGSVGETQYFGPGTRLLVL.

The CDR3 region has the DNA TGTGCCAGCAGCCACGGACAGGGGGAGCAAGAGACCCAGTACTTC. This codes for CASSHGQGEQETQYF. The chain carries TRBV7-2 and TRBJ2-5; 10 nucleotides match TRBD1. This CDR3 region has 15 residues. Per germline, CDR1 SGHTA and CDR2 FQGNSA. J lost 2 bases, V lost 5 bases, and 5 bases had no gene match.

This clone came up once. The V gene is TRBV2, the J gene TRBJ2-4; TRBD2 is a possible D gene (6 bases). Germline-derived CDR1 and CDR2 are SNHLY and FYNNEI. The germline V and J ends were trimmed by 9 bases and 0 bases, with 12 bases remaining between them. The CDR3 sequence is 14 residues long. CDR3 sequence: CASRGLLAKNIQYF. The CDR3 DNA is TGTGCCAGTAGGGGACTGTTAGCCAAAAACATTCAGTACTTC.

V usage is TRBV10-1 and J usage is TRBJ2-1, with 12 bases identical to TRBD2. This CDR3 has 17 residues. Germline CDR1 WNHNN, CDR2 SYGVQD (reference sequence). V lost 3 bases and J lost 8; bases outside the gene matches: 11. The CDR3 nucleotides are TGCGCCAGCAGTGACCAGCCAGGACTAGCGGGACGCGATGAGCAGTTCTTC. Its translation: CASSDQPGLAGRDEQFF.

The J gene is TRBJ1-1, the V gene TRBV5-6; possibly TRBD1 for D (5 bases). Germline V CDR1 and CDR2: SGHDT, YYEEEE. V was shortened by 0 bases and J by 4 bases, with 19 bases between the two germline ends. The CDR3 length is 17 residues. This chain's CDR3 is CASSLDSPGTWGTEAFF. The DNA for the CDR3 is TGTGCCAGCAGCTTGGACTCCCCCGGGACGTGGGGCACTGAAGCTTTCTTT.

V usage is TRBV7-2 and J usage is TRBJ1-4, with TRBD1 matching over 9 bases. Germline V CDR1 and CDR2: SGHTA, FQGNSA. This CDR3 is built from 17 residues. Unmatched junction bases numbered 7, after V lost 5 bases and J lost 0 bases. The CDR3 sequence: CASSRGQGFATNEKLFF. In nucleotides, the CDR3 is TGTGCCAGCAGCCGGGGACAGGGATTTGCAACTAATGAAAAACTGTTTTTT.

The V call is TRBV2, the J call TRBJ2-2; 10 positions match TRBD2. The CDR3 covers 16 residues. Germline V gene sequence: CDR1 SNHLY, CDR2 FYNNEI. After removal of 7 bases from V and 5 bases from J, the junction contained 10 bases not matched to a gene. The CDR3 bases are TGTGCCAGCACTCTAGCGGGGGAAAAAGGGACCGGGGAGCTGTTTTTT. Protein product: CASTLAGEKGTGELFF.

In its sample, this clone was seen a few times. The CDR3 loop reads CAISAGGHYEQYF. CDR3 sequence (DNA): TGTGCCATCAGTGCCGGAGGGCACTACGAGCAGTACTTC. This chain links TRBV10-3 with TRBJ2-7, with D perhaps TRBD2 (6 bases). The CDR3 runs to 13 residues. The germline V gene has CDR1 ENHRY and CDR2 SYGVKD. V was pared by 4 bases and J by 3 bases, with 10 bases between.

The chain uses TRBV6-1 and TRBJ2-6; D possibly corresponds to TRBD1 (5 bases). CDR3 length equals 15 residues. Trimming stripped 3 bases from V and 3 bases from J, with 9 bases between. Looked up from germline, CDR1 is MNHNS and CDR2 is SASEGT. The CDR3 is CASSESQGGANVLTF. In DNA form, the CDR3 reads TGTGCCAGCAGTGAGTCGCAGGGTGGGGCCAACGTCCTGACTTTC.

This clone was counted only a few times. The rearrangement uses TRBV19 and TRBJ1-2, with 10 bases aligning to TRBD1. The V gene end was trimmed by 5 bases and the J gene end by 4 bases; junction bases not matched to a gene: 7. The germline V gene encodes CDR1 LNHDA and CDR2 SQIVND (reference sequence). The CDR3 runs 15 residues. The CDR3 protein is CASSSQGQGTYGYTF. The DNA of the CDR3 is TGTGCCAGTAGTTCCCAGGGACAGGGGACCTATGGCTACACCTTC. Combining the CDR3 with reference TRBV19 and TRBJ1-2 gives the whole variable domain DGGITQSPKYLFRKEGQNVTLSCEQNLNHDAMYWYRQDPGQGLRLIYYSQIVNDFQKGDIAEGYSVSREKKESFPLTVTSAQKNPTAFYLCASSSQGQGTYGYTFGSGTRLTVV.

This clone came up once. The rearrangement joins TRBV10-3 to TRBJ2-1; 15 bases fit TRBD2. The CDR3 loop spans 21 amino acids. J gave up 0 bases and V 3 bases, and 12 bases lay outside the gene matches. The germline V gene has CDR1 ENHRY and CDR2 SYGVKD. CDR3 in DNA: TGTGCCATCAGTGAAACCTGGACTAGCGGGAGGGGATACAGCTCCTACAATGAGCAGTTCTTC. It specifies CAISETWTSGRGYSSYNEQFF.

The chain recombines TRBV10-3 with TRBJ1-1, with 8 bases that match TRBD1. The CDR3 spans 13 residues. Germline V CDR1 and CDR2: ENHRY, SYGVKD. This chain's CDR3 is CATRETGDTEAFF. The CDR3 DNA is TGTGCAACCCGGGAGACAGGGGACACTGAAGCTTTCTTT.

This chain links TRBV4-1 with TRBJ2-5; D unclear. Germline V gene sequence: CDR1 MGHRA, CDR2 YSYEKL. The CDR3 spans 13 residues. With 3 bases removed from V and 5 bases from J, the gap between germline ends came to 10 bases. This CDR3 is CASSHVRGETQYF. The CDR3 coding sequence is TGCGCCAGCAGCCATGTTCGCGGCGAGACCCAGTACTTC.

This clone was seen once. CDR3 in amino acids: CASSYLGTDTQYF. CDR3 coding DNA: TGTGCCAGCAGTTACCTGGGCACAGATACGCAGTATTTT. The rearrangement links TRBV6-6 to TRBJ2-3, with unresolved D. The V end lost 2 bases, the J end lost 1 base, and 4 bases lay between the germline ends. Looked up from germline, CDR1 is MNHNY and CDR2 is SVGAGI (reference sequence). The CDR3 sequence is 13 residues long.

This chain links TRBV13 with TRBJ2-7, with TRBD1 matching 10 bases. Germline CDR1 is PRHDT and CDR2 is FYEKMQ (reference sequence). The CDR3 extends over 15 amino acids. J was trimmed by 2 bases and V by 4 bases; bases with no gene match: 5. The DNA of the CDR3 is TGTGCCAGCAGCTCAAAGGGACAGGGGCCCTACGAGCAGTACTTC. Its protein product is CASSSKGQGPYEQYF. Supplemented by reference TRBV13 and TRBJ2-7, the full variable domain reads AAGVIQSPRHLIKEKRETATLKCYPIPRHDTVYWYQQGPGQDPQFLISFYEKMQSDKGSIPDRFSAQQFSDYHSELNMSSLELGDSALYFCASSSKGQGPYEQYFGPGTRLTVT.

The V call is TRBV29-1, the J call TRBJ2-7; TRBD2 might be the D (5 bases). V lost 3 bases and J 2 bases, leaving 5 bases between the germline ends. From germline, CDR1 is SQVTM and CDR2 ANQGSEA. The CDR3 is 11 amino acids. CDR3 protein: CSVEGAYEQYF. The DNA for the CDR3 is TGCAGCGTTGAGGGAGCCTACGAGCAGTACTTC.

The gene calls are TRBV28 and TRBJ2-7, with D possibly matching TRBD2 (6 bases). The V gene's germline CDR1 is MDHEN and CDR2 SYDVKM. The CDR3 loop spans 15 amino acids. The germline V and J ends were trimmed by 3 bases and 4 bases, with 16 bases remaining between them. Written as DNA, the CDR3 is TGTGCCAGCAGTTTTGGTGGGAGGAGGGGTTACGAGCAGTACTTC. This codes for CASSFGGRRGYEQYF. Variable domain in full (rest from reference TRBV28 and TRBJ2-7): DVKVTQSSRYLVKRTGEKVFLECVQDMDHENMFWYRQDPGLGLRLIYFSYDVKMKEKGDIPEGYSVSREKKERFSLILESASTNQTSMYLCASSFGGRRGYEQYFGPGTRLTVT.

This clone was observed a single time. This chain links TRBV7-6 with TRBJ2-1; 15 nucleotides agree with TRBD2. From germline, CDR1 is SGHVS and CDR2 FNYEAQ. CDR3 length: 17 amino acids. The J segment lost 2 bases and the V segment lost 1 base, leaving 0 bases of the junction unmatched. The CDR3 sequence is CASSLGTSGGAYNEQFF. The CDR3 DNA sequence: TGTGCCAGCAGCTTAGGGACTAGCGGGGGGGCCTACAATGAGCAGTTCTTC.

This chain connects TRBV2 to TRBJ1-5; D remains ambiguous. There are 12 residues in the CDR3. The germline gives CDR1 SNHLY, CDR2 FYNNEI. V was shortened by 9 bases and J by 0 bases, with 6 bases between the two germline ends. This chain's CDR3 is CASGNSNQPQHF. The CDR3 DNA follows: TGTGCCAGTGGGAATAGCAATCAGCCCCAGCATTTT.

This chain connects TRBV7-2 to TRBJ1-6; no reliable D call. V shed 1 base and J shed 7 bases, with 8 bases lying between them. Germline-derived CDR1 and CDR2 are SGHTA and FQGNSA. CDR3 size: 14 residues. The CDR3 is CASSLGQKNSPLHF. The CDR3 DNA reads TGTGCCAGCAGCTTAGGGCAGAAGAATTCACCCCTCCACTTT.

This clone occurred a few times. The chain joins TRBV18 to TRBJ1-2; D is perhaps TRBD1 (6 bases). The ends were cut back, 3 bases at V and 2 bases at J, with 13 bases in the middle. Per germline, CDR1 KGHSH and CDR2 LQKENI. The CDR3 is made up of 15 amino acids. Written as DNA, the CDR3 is TGTGCCAGCTCACCTTCGACAGGAACGAACTATGGCTACACCTTC. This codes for CASSPSTGTNYGYTF.